Reported below is one T cell receptor beta chain. TCRdb independently ran MiXCR on the 5' RACE reads; one entry per CDR3 protein. Among 1.5 million to 2 million distinct CDR3 sequences listed, under 35% were seen once. This sample stems from a study of identical twins. The sequenced material came from cord blood. The origin of this receptor is a newborn girl in good health.

The DNA for the CDR3 is TGCAGCGCCGAGGGACACACCTCCAATGAGCAGTTCTTC. Amino acid sequence: CSAEGHTSNEQFF. The chain uses TRBV29-1 and TRBJ2-1; D is perhaps TRBD1 (6 bases). The V gene lost 7 bases and the J gene lost 6 bases, with 16 bases spanning the gap. CDR1 is SQVTM, CDR2 ANQGSEA, per germline. The CDR3 length is 13 residues.